This TCR beta chain originates from a study of PD-L1 blockade in urothelial cancer. For the study at large: Of prior chemotherapy regimens, patients had received between 0 and 3. Blood was analyzed 3 weeks (second dose) and 6 weeks after treatment start. Per blood sample, T cells had a median of roughly 140,000.

The data were produced by immunoSEQ multiplex PCR, yet TCRdb's version contains in-frame clones alone and is incomplete. The sample holds around 48,000 clones, approximately 86% seen once. Germline lookup yields CDR1 SGHTA and CDR2 FQGTGA. There are 14 residues in the CDR3. V was clipped by 8 bases and J by 5 bases; unmatched bases: 4. Time point of the sample: peripheral blood 6 weeks after treatment start. The clonotype originates from a man aged 55 to 70 with urothelial cancer. The chain carries TRBV7-3 and TRBJ2-2; TRBD1 matches at 11 bases. This specimen consisted of PBMCs, obtained around atezolizumab (anti-PD-L1) treatment. As DNA, the CDR3 is TGTGCCAGCGGGACAGGGGGGCATACCGGGGAGCTGTTTTTT. This codes for CASGTGGHTGELFF.